Presented here are 5 T cell receptor beta chains from one specimen sequenced in a study of blood T cell repertoires in COVID-19. Repertoires were generated with immunoSEQ multiplex PCR, while TCRdb's copy carries only in-frame clones and drops some. The table has roughly 230,000 clones, roughly 84% seen once. The sample taken for sequencing was peripheral blood. The receptor set was obtained from a man aged 35-49 years with acute or convalescent COVID-19.

CDR3 in amino acids: CASSFDSYGYTF. The CDR3 coding sequence is TGTGCCAGCAGTTTCGACAGCTATGGCTACACCTTC. V usage is TRBV2 and J usage is TRBJ1-2, with TRBD1 as a possible D gene (5 bases). V was cut by 5 bases and J by 4 bases, with 8 bases left in between. Looked up from germline, CDR1 is SNHLY and CDR2 is FYNNEI. CDR3 length: 12 amino acids.

This clone turned up a few times. The J gene is TRBJ1-5, the V gene TRBV27, with D maybe TRBD1 (6 bases). The CDR3 totals 15 residues. V lost 6 bases, J lost 6 bases, and 18 bases lay in between. Germline CDR1 MNHEY, CDR2 SMNVEV (reference sequence). The CDR3 bases are TGTGCCAGCAGCTCCGGGGGGGGGCAGGGTCAGCCCCAGCATTTT. This encodes CASSSGGGQGQPQHF.

This clone was seen repeatedly, ten times or more. The V call is TRBV28, the J call TRBJ1-2, with TRBD1 matching over 10 bases. Unmatched junction bases numbered 11, after V lost 6 bases and J lost 4 bases. The CDR3 loop spans 16 amino acids. Germline V gene sequence: CDR1 MDHEN, CDR2 SYDVKM. The CDR3 loop is CASRQPGQGFRYGYTF. The CDR3 DNA reads as TGTGCCAGCAGGCAGCCGGGACAGGGGTTTCGCTATGGCTACACCTTC.

This rearrangement joins TRBV7-2 to TRBJ2-7; a possible D gene is TRBD2 (5 bases). The CDR3 runs 17 residues. CDR1 SGHTA and CDR2 FQGNSA come from the germline V gene. V gave up 2 bases and J gave up 7 bases, with 24 bases separating them. CDR3 sequence: CASSLRSVNKVSAEQYF. DNA of the CDR3: TGTGCCAGCAGCTTACGGTCAGTCAATAAGGTTAGCGCGGAGCAGTACTTC.

V is TRBV6-5 and J is TRBJ2-5, with TRBD1 matching over 7 bases. The germline V gene encodes CDR1 MNHEY and CDR2 SVGAGI. Trimming at V came to 9 bases and at J to 1 base, leaving 8 bases not matched to a gene. CDR3 length equals 14 residues. The CDR3 loop reads CASLIGGVQETQYF. CDR3 sequence (DNA): TGTGCCAGTTTGATAGGGGGCGTCCAAGAGACCCAGTACTTC.